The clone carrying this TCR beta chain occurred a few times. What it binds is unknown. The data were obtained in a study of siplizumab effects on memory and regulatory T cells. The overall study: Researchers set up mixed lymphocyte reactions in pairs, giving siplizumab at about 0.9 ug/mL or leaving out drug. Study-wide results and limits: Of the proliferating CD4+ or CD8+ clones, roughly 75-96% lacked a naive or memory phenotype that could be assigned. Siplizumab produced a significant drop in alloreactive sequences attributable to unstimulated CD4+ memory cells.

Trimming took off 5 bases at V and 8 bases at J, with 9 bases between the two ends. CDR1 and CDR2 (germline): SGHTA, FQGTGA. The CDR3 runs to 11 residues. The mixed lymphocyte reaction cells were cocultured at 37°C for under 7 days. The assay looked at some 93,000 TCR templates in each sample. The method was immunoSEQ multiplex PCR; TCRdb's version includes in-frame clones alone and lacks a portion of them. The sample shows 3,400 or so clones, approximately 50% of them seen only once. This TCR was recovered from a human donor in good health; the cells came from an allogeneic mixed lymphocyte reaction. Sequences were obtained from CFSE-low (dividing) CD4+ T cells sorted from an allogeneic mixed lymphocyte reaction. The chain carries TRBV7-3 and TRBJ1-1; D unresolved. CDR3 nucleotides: TGTGCCAGCAGCCGGGCGAGAGAAGCTTTCTTT. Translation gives CASSRAREAFF.